This T cell receptor (beta chain) was found in a study of blood T cell repertoires in COVID-19. In the study overall: The cDNA or gDNA used as material had been derived from T cells, B-cell-depleted T cells, or PBMCs.

The authors' processing: From reference gene primer amplification, estimates of nucleated cell counts were derived. The data were produced by immunoSEQ multiplex PCR, yet TCRdb's version contains in-frame clones alone and is incomplete. The D gene and trimming were derived from the DNA, and the V and J assignments and clone size from that table. The data contain 20,000 to 25,000 clones, 73% of them singletons. The CDR3 is 14 residues long. V lost 4 bases and J 4 bases, leaving 13 bases between the germline ends. CDR1 and CDR2 (germline): KGHSH, LQKENI. The chain recombines TRBV18 with TRBJ1-2; D is perhaps TRBD1 (6 bases). Sequenced input: peripheral blood. This receptor was identified in a human donor in a cohort sampled during active or convalescent COVID-19. CDR3 loop: CASSLKQGSYGYTF. CDR3 coding DNA: TGTGCCAGCTCACTGAAACAGGGTTCCTATGGCTACACCTTC.